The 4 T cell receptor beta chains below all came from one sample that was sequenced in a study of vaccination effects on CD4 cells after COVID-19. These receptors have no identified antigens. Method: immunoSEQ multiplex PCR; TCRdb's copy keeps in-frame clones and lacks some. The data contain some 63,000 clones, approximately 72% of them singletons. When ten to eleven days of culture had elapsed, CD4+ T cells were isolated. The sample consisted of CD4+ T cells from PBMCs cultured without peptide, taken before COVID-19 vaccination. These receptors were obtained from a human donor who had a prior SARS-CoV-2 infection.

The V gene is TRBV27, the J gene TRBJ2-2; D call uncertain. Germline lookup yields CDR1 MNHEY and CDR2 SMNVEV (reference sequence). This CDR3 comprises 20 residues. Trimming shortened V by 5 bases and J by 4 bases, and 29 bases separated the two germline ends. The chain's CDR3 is CASSPAKLTSAVAPTGELFF. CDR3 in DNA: TGTGCCAGCAGTCCGGCTAAACTCACTTCGGCGGTCGCCCCCACCGGGGAGCTGTTTTTT.

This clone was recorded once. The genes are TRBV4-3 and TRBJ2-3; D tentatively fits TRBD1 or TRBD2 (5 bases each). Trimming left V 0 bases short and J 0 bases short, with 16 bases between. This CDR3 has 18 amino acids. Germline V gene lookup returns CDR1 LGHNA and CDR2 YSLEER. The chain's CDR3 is CASSQDRGSAASTDTQYF. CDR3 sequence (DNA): TGCGCCAGCAGCCAAGATAGGGGTAGCGCAGCTAGCACAGATACGCAGTATTTT.

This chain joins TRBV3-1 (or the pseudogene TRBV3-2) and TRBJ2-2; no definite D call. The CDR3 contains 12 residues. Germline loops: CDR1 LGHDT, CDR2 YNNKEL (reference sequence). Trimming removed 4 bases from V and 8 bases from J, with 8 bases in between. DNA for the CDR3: TGTGCCAGCAGCCCTGGACCTGGGGAGCTGTTTTTT. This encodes CASSPGPGELFF.

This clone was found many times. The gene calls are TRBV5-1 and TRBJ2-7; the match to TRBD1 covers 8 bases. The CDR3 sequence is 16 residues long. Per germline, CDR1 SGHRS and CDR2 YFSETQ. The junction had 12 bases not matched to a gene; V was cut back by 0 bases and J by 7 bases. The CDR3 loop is CASSLAWGQVVREQYF. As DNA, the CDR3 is TGCGCCAGCAGCTTGGCATGGGGACAGGTGGTGAGGGAGCAGTACTTC.